This T cell receptor (beta chain) appears in the sequencing data of a study of shared clonotypes between healthy human individuals. In the sorted-subset replicate PCRs, around 200 ng DNA, 25,000 to 30,000 T cell genomes, was used. The method was immunoSEQ multiplex PCR; TCRdb's version includes in-frame clones alone and lacks a portion of them. The table has 2,500,000 or so clones, around nine tenths seen once; the top ten hold around 0.15%. The CDR3 is made up of 14 amino acids. Looked up from germline, CDR1 is ENHRY and CDR2 is SYGVKD. J gave up 3 bases and V 7 bases, and 4 bases lay outside the gene matches.

This chain connects TRBV10-3 to TRBJ2-3, with TRBD2 matching 10 bases. The clonotype comes from a man aged 18 to 29 in good health. The sequenced sample consisted of naive CD4+ T cells sorted from blood. Subset specified: CD45RA+ positively selected. CDR3 protein: CAIKREGITDTQYF. CDR3 DNA sequence: TGTGCCATCAAGCGGGAGGGAATAACAGATACGCAGTATTTT.